This passage covers 4 T cell receptor beta chains from one sample sequenced in a study of CD8+CD57+ T cells in acquired aplastic anemia. In patients chosen for sequencing, flow cytometry had shown CD8+CD57+ cell expansion. CDR3 and TCR beta VDJ profiling relied on genomic DNA as the template. One entry per CDR3 protein, called by TCRdb with MiXCR from the reads. This table has 260,000 or so distinct CDR3 sequences, approximately 79% appearing once. Source material: sorted CD4+, CD8+, or CD8+CD57+ T cells (not recorded which) from PBMCs. The receptors shown here come from a human donor with aplastic anemia.

This clonotype has just a few counts. The junction and the germline gene differ at one end; a read error may be behind it. J is TRBJ2-3 and V is TRBV7-3; 9 positions agree with TRBD2. This CDR3 is built from 14 residues. The germline V gene has CDR1 SGHTA and CDR2 FQGTGA. CDR3 region: CASSSAGGPATQQF. The CDR3 coding sequence is TGTGCCAGCAGCTCAGCGGGGGGTCCCGCTACGCAGCAGTTT.

The V and J genes are TRBV7-8 and TRBJ2-1, with TRBD2 matching 10 bases. Germline V gene sequence: CDR1 SGHVS, CDR2 FQNEAQ. Trimming at V came to 6 bases and at J to 16 bases, leaving 18 bases not matched to a gene. This CDR3 is 15 amino acids long. CDR3 in DNA: TGTGCCAGCAGTATAGCGGGAGGTGCCTATACGGAGTATTTCTTC. This encodes CASSIAGGAYTEYFF.

This chain links TRBV7-9 with TRBJ2-5; no definite D call. Germline CDR1 and CDR2: SEHNR and FQNEAQ (reference sequence). V was pared by 5 bases and J by 7 bases, with 23 bases between. CDR3 size: 16 residues. CDR3 amino acids: CASSPLSTNDVGTQYF. The CDR3 DNA follows: TGTGCCAGCAGCCCCCTCTCTACTAACGATGTTGGGACCCAGTACTTC.

The table lists this clonotype with a few counts. The CDR3 end shows no conserved phenylalanine or tryptophan, and so a read error is likely. The DNA is left out, because the CDR3 cannot be placed on it with certainty; the CDR3 is given as TCRdb lists it. The rearrangement links TRBV7-2 to TRBJ2-1; the D call in the table, TRBD2, was not verified against the DNA. The CDR3 spans 16 amino acids, including both terminal residues. Per the germline V gene, CDR1 is SGHTA and CDR2 is FQGNSA. CDR3 sequence reads: CASSFQRSGGSDEQTL.